What follows are 22 T cell receptor beta chains derived from one specimen sequenced in a study of T cell changes during pregnancy in multiple sclerosis. Some clones are missing from TCRdb's copy, which holds only in-frame ones; the method was immunoSEQ multiplex PCR. The sample holds tens of thousands of clones, roughly 92% seen once. Sample: peripheral blood, taken in the third trimester of pregnancy. The receptor source for this set is a female donor with multiple sclerosis, enrolled in a pregnancy study.

The V and J genes are TRBV27 and TRBJ1-1; the match to TRBD1 covers 8 bases. The CDR3 length is 15 residues. The trim removed 6 bases at V and 5 bases at J, leaving 11 bases unmatched. Per germline, CDR1 MNHEY and CDR2 SMNVEV (reference sequence). The CDR3 DNA follows: TGTGCCAGCAGCCTCGGACAGGGATGGGAGACTGAAGCTTTCTTT. It specifies CASSLGQGWETEAFF.

The chain has TRBV19 and TRBJ2-5; the D gene is possibly TRBD1 (6 bases). V lost 5 bases to trimming and J lost 1 base, with 17 bases between them. The germline CDR1 and CDR2 sequences are LNHDA and SQIVND (reference sequence). This CDR3 region has 16 residues. This CDR3 is CASSRSRGPIQETQYF. The CDR3 DNA is TGTGCCAGTAGTCGGAGCAGGGGCCCCATCCAAGAGACCCAGTACTTC.

This chain's CDR3 is CAWKSGRNSYEQYF. The CDR3, as DNA: TGTGCCTGGAAAAGCGGGAGGAACTCCTACGAGCAGTACTTC. The chain recombines TRBV30 with TRBJ2-7, with 9 bases that match TRBD2. The V and J ends lost 4 bases and 0 bases, in that order; junction bases with no gene match: 4. CDR1 is GTSNPN and CDR2 is SVGIG in the germline V gene (reference sequence). This CDR3 is 14 amino acids long.

V gene TRBV19 combines with J gene TRBJ1-1; TRBD1 agrees at 7 bases. Trimming removed 7 bases from V and 8 bases from J; junction bases left unmatched: 7. The CDR3 has 12 amino acids. CDR1 LNHDA and CDR2 SQIVND come from the germline V gene (reference sequence). This chain's CDR3 is CASKFQGDEAFF. The DNA for the CDR3 is TGTGCCAGTAAGTTCCAGGGGGACGAAGCTTTCTTT.

The chain couples TRBV7-3 to TRBJ2-2, with TRBD2 identical over 11 bases. Germline V gene sequence: CDR1 SGHTA, CDR2 FQGTGA. The V segment lost 3 bases and the J segment 6 bases; nucleotides outside the gene matches: 0. This CDR3 has 14 residues. The CDR3: CASSLGLAAGELFF. CDR3 nucleotides: TGTGCCAGCAGCTTGGGACTAGCGGCCGGGGAGCTGTTTTTT.

The chain uses TRBV30 and TRBJ1-1, with 8 bases lining up with TRBD1. Losses at the gene ends were 3 bases for V and 0 bases for J; bases not matched to a gene: 0. This CDR3 is built from 13 residues. Germline lookup yields CDR1 GTSNPN and CDR2 SVGIG (reference sequence). The CDR3 here is CAWRDRVNTEAFF. CDR3 DNA: TGTGCCTGGAGGGACAGGGTGAACACTGAAGCTTTCTTT.

The rearrangement links TRBV27 to TRBJ2-7; 8 bases align to TRBD2. Germline V gives CDR1 MNHEY, CDR2 SMNVEV (reference sequence). The V gene end was trimmed by 2 bases and the J gene end by 2 bases; junction bases not matched to a gene: 5. The CDR3 is 15 residues long. The CDR3 loop is CASSLKTSVPYEQYF. The CDR3 nucleotides are TGTGCCAGCAGTTTAAAGACTAGCGTCCCCTACGAGCAGTACTTC.

This clone was detected only once. The chain joins TRBV5-1 to TRBJ2-7, with 10 nucleotides matching TRBD1. With V trimmed by 3 bases and J by 3 bases, 0 bases remained unmatched. The germline V gene has CDR1 SGHRS and CDR2 YFSETQ. This CDR3 region has 13 residues. The CDR3 region is CASSWDRGYEQYF. CDR3 sequence (DNA): TGCGCCAGCAGCTGGGACAGGGGCTACGAGCAGTACTTC.

This chain connects TRBV19 to TRBJ2-1; the D gene is possibly TRBD2 (5 bases). Trimming took off 3 bases at V and 6 bases at J, with 12 bases between the two ends. Looked up from germline, CDR1 is LNHDA and CDR2 is SQIVND (reference sequence). The CDR3 has 14 residues. This chain's CDR3 is CASSIPLAGNEQFF. The CDR3 coding sequence is TGTGCCAGTAGTATTCCCCTAGCCGGCAATGAGCAGTTCTTC.

V is TRBV2 and J is TRBJ1-1; D perhaps matches TRBD1 (5 bases). Deletions cut 4 bases from V and 11 bases from J, with 14 bases between. Germline lookup yields CDR1 SNHLY and CDR2 FYNNEI. This CDR3 is 12 amino acids long. CDR3 sequence: CASSATGPGAFF. CDR3 DNA sequence: TGTGCCAGCAGTGCTACAGGCCCTGGGGCTTTCTTT. The full variable domain, its missing parts supplied by reference TRBV2 and TRBJ1-1, is EPEVTQTPSHQVTQMGQEVILRCVPISNHLYFYWYRQILGQKVEFLVSFYNNEISEKSEIFDDQFSVERPDGSNFTLKIRSTKLEDSAMYFCASSATGPGAFFGQGTRLTVV.

The chain recombines TRBV19 with TRBJ2-5; TRBD1 agrees at 8 bases. Germline V gene sequence: CDR1 LNHDA, CDR2 SQIVND (reference sequence). This CDR3 comprises 13 residues. Trimming removed 5 bases from V and 6 bases from J; junction bases left unmatched: 5. This chain's CDR3 is CASSPTGGQTQYF. CDR3 nucleotide sequence: TGTGCCAGTAGTCCCACAGGGGGACAGACCCAGTACTTC.

The chain uses TRBV9 and TRBJ1-1, with 7 bases lining up with TRBD1. Germline assignment: CDR1 SGDLS and CDR2 YYNGEE. Trimming took 6 bases from V and 2 from J; bases not matched to a gene: 10. There are 15 residues in the CDR3. For the CDR3, the DNA is TGTGCCAGCACCGTCCCGGACAGGAAAAACACTGAAGCTTTCTTT. Protein sequence: CASTVPDRKNTEAFF.

This chain connects TRBV4-1 to TRBJ2-5, with 8 bases that match TRBD2. Germline CDR1 MGHRA, CDR2 YSYEKL. This CDR3 comprises 16 residues. V lost 1 base to trimming and J lost 6 bases; unmatched junction nucleotides: 10. The CDR3 sequence: CASSQGGLAPRKTQYF. CDR3 in DNA: TGCGCCAGCAGCCAAGGAGGACTAGCCCCGAGAAAGACCCAGTACTTC.

The rearrangement joins TRBV5-1 to TRBJ2-1; 7 positions agree with TRBD2. There are 14 residues in the CDR3. J lost 6 bases, V lost 0 bases, and 3 bases had no gene match. The germline V gene has CDR1 SGHRS and CDR2 YFSETQ. The CDR3 DNA reads TGCGCCAGCAGCTTGGCGATAGCGGGCAATGAGCAGTTCTTC. Protein product: CASSLAIAGNEQFF.

The rearrangement joins TRBV6-5 to TRBJ2-3; 8 positions match TRBD2. Germline CDR1 and CDR2: MNHEY and SVGAGI. CDR3 length equals 16 residues. V was pared by 0 bases and J by 3 bases, with 5 bases of the junction left unmatched. The CDR3 loop reads CASSYSFSGTTDTQYF. The CDR3 DNA sequence: TGTGCCAGCAGTTACTCCTTTAGCGGGACGACAGATACGCAGTATTTT.

The CDR3 nucleotides are TGCAGCGTTGGGGGCAGGGGGGAAGGTCGAACTGAAGCTTTCTTT. This translates into CSVGGRGEGRTEAFF. V and J are TRBV29-1 and TRBJ1-1, with 7 positions matching TRBD1. Unmatched junction bases numbered 13, after V lost 4 bases and J lost 5 bases. There are 15 residues in the CDR3. Germline V lookup: CDR1 SQVTM, CDR2 ANQGSEA.

This sequence joins TRBV2 and TRBJ1-1; TRBD1 aligns across 7 bases. Losses at the gene ends were 6 bases for V and 4 bases for J; bases not matched to a gene: 8. CDR1 is SNHLY and CDR2 is FYNNEI in the germline V gene. CDR3 size: 14 residues. Here the CDR3 DNA reads TGTGCCAGCAGGACAGACAGGGTAGGCACTGAAGCTTTCTTT. It encodes CASRTDRVGTEAFF.

The genes are TRBV7-2 and TRBJ2-3, with D maybe TRBD2 (6 bases). V shed 5 bases and J shed 6 bases, with 18 bases lying between them. Germline values: CDR1 SGHTA, CDR2 FQGNSA. The CDR3 consists of 15 residues. CDR3 residues: CASSRRAGPWDTQYF. CDR3 nucleotide sequence: TGTGCCAGCAGCCGCCGGGCGGGACCCTGGGATACGCAGTATTTT.

This sequence joins TRBV5-1 and TRBJ2-7; TRBD2 matches 8 bases. V shed 2 bases, J shed 0 bases, and the junction held 4 bases outside the gene matches. The germline V gene encodes CDR1 SGHRS and CDR2 YFSETQ. The CDR3 totals 15 residues. The DNA for the CDR3 is TGCGCCAGCAGCTTAACGGGAGGGACCTCCTACGAGCAGTACTTC. This sequence encodes CASSLTGGTSYEQYF.

The rearrangement links TRBV28 to TRBJ2-7, with TRBD1 identical over 9 bases. CDR3 length: 13 residues. Germline V gene sequence: CDR1 MDHEN, CDR2 SYDVKM. J lost 5 bases, V lost 5 bases, and 4 bases had no gene match. Here the CDR3 DNA reads TGTGCCAGCAGTGGACAGGGGAGGAACGAGCAGTACTTC. It specifies CASSGQGRNEQYF.

The chain joins TRBV5-1 to TRBJ2-1; 7 bases line up with TRBD2. The V segment lost 2 bases and the J segment 4 bases; nucleotides outside the gene matches: 9. CDR1 and CDR2 from the germline V gene are SGHRS and YFSETQ. This CDR3 contains 16 residues. In DNA form, the CDR3 reads TGCGCCAGCAGCTTACTTGGGCTAGCGGTTTACAATGAGCAGTTCTTC. Its translation: CASSLLGLAVYNEQFF.

This chain links TRBV18 with TRBJ2-6; 9 nucleotides match TRBD2. CDR3 size: 18 residues. Germline-derived CDR1 and CDR2 are KGHSH and LQKENI. V dropped 3 bases and J dropped 2; count of bases not matched to a gene: 8. Here the CDR3 DNA reads TGTGCCAGCTCACCTTCCTTAGCGGGAGTTGCTGGGGCCAACGTCCTGACTTTC. This codes for CASSPSLAGVAGANVLTF.